The 27 T cell receptor beta chains reported below all come from one sample, sequenced in a study of cytomegalovirus exposure and HLA in healthy donors. The study ran its PCR with 60 Vbeta and 13 Jbeta primers. TCRdb's copy holds only in-frame clones and misses some; the assay was immunoSEQ multiplex PCR. Of 150,000 to 200,000 clones listed, less than 85% are singletons. The sequencing input was PBMCs. Every receptor here comes from a man between 18 and 35 years old in good health and CMV-seronegative.

The chain couples TRBV18 to TRBJ1-3; 7 nucleotides align to TRBD1. Trimming at V came to 4 bases and at J to 4 bases, leaving 7 bases not matched to a gene. The germline V gene encodes CDR1 KGHSH and CDR2 LQKENI. This CDR3 comprises 15 residues. The CDR3 loop reads CASSLETGVGNTIYF. The CDR3 region has the DNA TGTGCCAGCTCACTAGAAACAGGGGTCGGAAACACCATATATTTT.

The rearrangement uses TRBV29-1 and TRBJ1-1, with 7 bases identical to TRBD1. This CDR3 contains 15 residues. Germline values: CDR1 SQVTM, CDR2 ANQGSEA. The ends lost 0 bases at V and 7 bases at J; junction bases unmatched: 11. CDR3 loop: CSVEEGRGFLCEAFF. CDR3 nucleotides: TGCAGCGTTGAAGAGGGCAGGGGGTTTTTGTGTGAAGCTTTCTTT.

The rearrangement uses TRBV4-1 and TRBJ1-1; 7 nucleotides line up with TRBD1. The CDR3 contains 14 residues. Per germline, CDR1 MGHRA and CDR2 YSYEKL. J gave up 2 bases and V 6 bases, and 6 bases lay outside the gene matches. The CDR3: CASSLGQVNTEAFF. CDR3 coding DNA: TGCGCCAGCAGTCTTGGACAGGTAAACACTGAAGCTTTCTTT.

V is TRBV2 and J is TRBJ1-5; 7 bases map to TRBD1. This CDR3 has 14 amino acids. With V trimmed by 5 bases and J by 6 bases, 7 bases remained unmatched. Per germline, CDR1 SNHLY and CDR2 FYNNEI. The CDR3 region is CASSPQGSGQPQHF. The DNA of the CDR3 is TGTGCCAGCAGTCCACAGGGGTCGGGTCAGCCCCAGCATTTT.

Of note for this clone: The sample has other DNA sequences that encode this CDR3 too. The rearrangement uses TRBV6-1 and TRBJ1-6, with D unclear. The CDR3 covers 12 residues. Germline-derived CDR1 and CDR2 are MNHNS and SASEGT. V was pared by 7 bases and J by 10 bases, with 11 bases between. The CDR3 here is CASTRGNSPLHF. Here the CDR3 DNA reads TGTGCCAGCACCAGAGGTAACTCACCCCTCCACTTT.

J is TRBJ1-2 and V is TRBV28; D perhaps matches TRBD1 (5 bases). The CDR3 runs to 15 residues. Germline V gene sequence: CDR1 MDHEN, CDR2 SYDVKM. Trimming stripped 2 bases from V and 8 bases from J, with 18 bases between. The CDR3 reads CASSLPGLGVEGYTF. The CDR3 bases are TGTGCCAGCAGTTTACCGGGACTGGGGGTAGAGGGCTACACCTTC.

J is TRBJ1-6 and V is TRBV5-5; D is perhaps TRBD1 (6 bases). Between the trimmed V and J ends, which lost 2 bases and 6 bases, there was a span of 12 bases. The germline V gene has CDR1 SGHKS and CDR2 YYEKEE (reference sequence). The CDR3 is 15 amino acids. The CDR3 spells CASSFWGGLNSPLHF. The CDR3 DNA reads as TGTGCCAGCAGCTTCTGGGGGGGCCTTAATTCACCCCTCCACTTT.

The chain employs TRBV21-1 and TRBJ2-7; no DNA check was done on the table's D call, TRBD2. TRBV21-1 is flagged as a pseudogene. The CDR3 loop spans 18 amino acids. Written as DNA, the CDR3 is TGTGCCAGCAGCTCGCGATTGGTCGGGACTAGGGTCGGGTACGAGCAGTACTTC. Protein product: CASSSRLVGTRVGYEQYF.

The genes are TRBV9 and TRBJ1-2; D is unclear. This CDR3 is 13 amino acids long. Germline lookup yields CDR1 SGDLS and CDR2 YYNGEE. The V and J ends lost 4 bases and 6 bases respectively, with 13 bases between them. The chain's CDR3 is CASSSLWEHGYTF. In DNA form, the CDR3 reads TGTGCCAGCAGCTCCCTGTGGGAGCATGGCTACACCTTC.

This chain connects TRBV19 to TRBJ1-1; no clear D. Germline assignment: CDR1 LNHDA and CDR2 SQIVND (reference sequence). The V end lost 7 bases, the J end lost 2 bases, and 20 bases lay between the germline ends. The CDR3 extends over 16 amino acids. The CDR3 bases are TGTGCCAGTACACCCAAAACCGACTTGTATAACACTGAAGCTTTCTTT. Amino acid sequence: CASTPKTDLYNTEAFF.

V is TRBV7-8 and J is TRBJ2-5; maybe TRBD1 (5 bases). Germline values: CDR1 SGHVS, CDR2 FQNEAQ. This CDR3 spans 13 amino acids. The ends were cut back, 5 bases at V and 5 bases at J, with 12 bases in the middle. CDR3 loop: CASSPQGAETQYF. Here the CDR3 DNA reads TGTGCCAGCAGCCCGCAGGGTGCGGAGACCCAGTACTTC.

The V gene is TRBV4-2, the J gene TRBJ2-3, with TRBD1 matching over 10 bases. Trimming cost V 2 bases and J 6 bases; bases outside gene matches: 11. This CDR3 spans 17 amino acids. Germline V gene data show CDR1 as LGHNA and CDR2 as YNFKEQ. The CDR3 here is CASSQTRGQGWGDTQYF. The CDR3 nucleotides are TGTGCCAGCAGCCAAACTAGGGGACAGGGGTGGGGGGATACGCAGTATTTT.

Concerning this clone: A read error may produce the germline difference seen at one junction end. This chain joins TRBV5-1 and TRBJ2-5; maybe TRBD1 (5 bases). Germline CDR1 SGHRS, CDR2 YFSETQ. The CDR3 runs 13 residues. CDR3 sequence reads: CASSLAFQGFLDF. CDR3 DNA sequence: TGCGCCAGCAGCTTGGCCTTTCAGGGCTTCCTGGACTTC.

V usage is TRBV9 and J usage is TRBJ2-2, with 14 bases fitting TRBD2. This CDR3 is built from 16 residues. V trimming: 4 bases; J trimming: 9 bases; junction bases outside the gene matches: 8. The V gene's germline CDR1 is SGDLS and CDR2 YYNGEE. In DNA form, the CDR3 reads TGTGCCAGCAGCAGGGGGACTAGCGGGGGTATGTGGGAGCTGTTTTTT. Protein sequence: CASSRGTSGGMWELFF.

This chain links TRBV7-9 with TRBJ2-5; possible D gene TRBD1, 6 bases. The CDR3 totals 14 residues. CDR1 SEHNR and CDR2 FQNEAQ come from the germline V gene (reference sequence). V lost 5 bases and J lost 3, with 13 bases in between. The CDR3 coding sequence is TGTGCCAGCAGCCTCCGACAGGCCAAAGAGACCCAGTACTTC. This sequence encodes CASSLRQAKETQYF.

The chain recombines TRBV29-1 with TRBJ2-1, with TRBD2 matching 7 bases. This CDR3 has 14 amino acids. Germline CDR1 is SQVTM and CDR2 is ANQGSEA. After removal of 3 bases from V and 3 bases from J, the junction contained 5 bases not matched to a gene. Here the CDR3 reads CSVEEGRVYNEQFF. The CDR3 bases are TGCAGCGTTGAGGAGGGGAGGGTCTACAATGAGCAGTTCTTC.

The CDR3 is CASSLYREITNSPLHF. CDR3 nucleotides: TGCGCCAGCAGTCTATACAGGGAGATTACGAATTCACCCCTCCACTTT. The chain uses TRBV4-3 and TRBJ1-6; weak D call: TRBD1 (6 bases). CDR3 size: 16 residues. Trimming cost V 6 bases and J 7 bases, with 19 bases left between them. Germline CDR1 and CDR2: LGHNA and YSLEER.

The chain uses TRBV4-3 and TRBJ2-1; TRBD2 matches 15 bases. The junction had 9 bases not matched to a gene; V was cut back by 2 bases and J by 4 bases. Germline V CDR1 and CDR2: LGHNA, YSLEER. CDR3 length: 19 amino acids. CDR3: CASSQKRGLAGGGYNEQFF. As DNA, the CDR3 is TGCGCCAGCAGCCAAAAGAGGGGACTAGCGGGAGGAGGATACAATGAGCAGTTCTTC.

The J gene is TRBJ1-1, the V gene TRBV9; D gene ambiguous. Germline V gives CDR1 SGDLS, CDR2 YYNGEE. V lost 0 bases and J lost 1, with 7 bases in between. The CDR3 runs 14 residues. CDR3 nucleotides: TGTGCCAGCAGCGTAGGACGGGAGAACACTGAAGCTTTCTTT. The encoded protein is CASSVGRENTEAFF.

The CDR3, as DNA: TGTGCCAGCAGCGACAGGGAGATGAATTCACCCCTCCACTTT. Protein: CASSDREMNSPLHF. The chain employs TRBV5-4 and TRBJ1-6; TRBD1 aligns across 7 bases. Germline V gene sequence: CDR1 SGHNT, CDR2 YYREEE (reference sequence). The ends lost 4 bases at V and 7 bases at J; junction bases unmatched: 5. The CDR3 has 14 amino acids. The full variable domain, completed using reference TRBV5-4 and TRBJ1-6, is ETGVTQSPTHLIKTRGQQVTLRCSSQSGHNTVSWYQQALGQGPQFIFQYYREEENGRGNFPPRFSGLQFPNYSSELNVNALELDDSALYLCASSDREMNSPLHFGNGTRLTVT.

For the CDR3, the DNA is TGTGCCAGCAGTTTGGGACAGGGTAGAATCGGGGAGCTGTTTTTT. Its translation: CASSLGQGRIGELFF. The chain has TRBV6-5 and TRBJ2-2; TRBD1 aligns across 9 bases. The CDR3 spans 15 residues. Losses at the gene ends were 4 bases for V and 7 bases for J; bases not matched to a gene: 7. In germline, CDR1 is MNHEY, CDR2 SVGAGI.

The chain employs TRBV28 and TRBJ2-5; a possible D gene is TRBD1 (5 bases). V was pared by 5 bases and J by 3 bases, with 16 bases between. This CDR3 region has 15 residues. Germline V gene data show CDR1 as MDHEN and CDR2 as SYDVKM. As DNA, the CDR3 is TGTGCCAGCAGTGCTCCGGTAGGGGTGAAAGAGACCCAGTACTTC. Amino acids: CASSAPVGVKETQYF.

The CDR3 coding sequence is TGCGCCAGCAGCTTGATCCAGATGTACCAAGAGACCCAGTACTTC. It codes for CASSLIQMYQETQYF. The chain employs TRBV5-1 and TRBJ2-5, with D hard to call. The CDR3 extends over 15 amino acids. Germline CDR1 and CDR2: SGHRS and YFSETQ. V lost 1 base, J lost 0 bases, and 10 bases lay in between.

The chain couples TRBV6-1 to TRBJ1-2; D is perhaps TRBD1 (5 bases). The CDR3 sequence is 16 residues long. The V end was cut by 4 bases, the J end by 4 bases, with 19 bases between. Per the germline V gene, CDR1 is MNHNS and CDR2 is SASEGT. The CDR3 loop reads CASSGGLLDIIYGYTF. CDR3 in DNA: TGTGCCAGCAGTGGGGGCCTTCTGGACATAATCTATGGCTACACCTTC.

This clone was counted a few times. The chain employs TRBV6-5 and TRBJ2-7; 12 bases line up with TRBD2. The germline CDR1 and CDR2 sequences are MNHEY and SVGAGI. The CDR3 spans 14 residues. Trimming removed 5 bases from V and 5 bases from J; junction bases left unmatched: 4. The CDR3 DNA follows: TGTGCCAGCAGTCTAGCGGGGGGGCCTAACGAGCAGTACTTC. Its translation is CASSLAGGPNEQYF.

This sequence joins TRBV14 and TRBJ1-1, with D possibly matching TRBD1 (6 bases). Trimming shortened V by 2 bases and J by 5 bases, and 6 bases separated the two germline ends. The CDR3 runs 12 residues. In germline, CDR1 is SGHDN, CDR2 FVKESK. In nucleotides, the CDR3 is TGTGCCAGCAGCCAACAGGGGACTGAAGCTTTCTTT. Residues: CASSQQGTEAFF.

V is TRBV28 and J is TRBJ2-1; 9 bases map to TRBD1. Germline trimming cut 6 bases from V and 7 bases from J; bases unmatched to any gene: 10. This CDR3 region has 15 residues. Germline CDR1 reads MDHEN; CDR2 reads SYDVKM. The CDR3 region has the DNA TGTGCCAGCAGCCCGGGACAGGGAGGGGTGAATGAGCAGTTCTTC. This gives the protein CASSPGQGGVNEQFF.